This T cell receptor (beta chain) was obtained from a study of technical replicates of blood from a handful of donors. The CDR3 loop spans 16 amino acids. Germline CDR1 and CDR2: LGHNT and FRNRAP. V lost 2 bases, J lost 4 bases, and 12 bases lay in between. Generated by immunoSEQ multiplex PCR, the TCRdb table keeps only in-frame clones and is missing some. This sample has tens of thousands of clones, with 95% to 97% found just once. The material sequenced was T cells isolated from PBMCs. The V call is TRBV12-5, the J call TRBJ1-6; D not certain. This TCR derives from a human donor in good health. CDR3 amino acids: CASGLRGSEYNSPLHF. The DNA for the CDR3 is TGTGCTAGTGGTTTGCGCGGAAGTGAATATAATTCACCCCTCCACTTT.